The table lists the clone carrying this T cell receptor (beta chain) with a count of one. What it binds is not known. Only in-frame clones appear in the TCRdb table, and some are missing; sequencing was by immunoSEQ multiplex PCR. The sample lists 95,000 to 120,000 clones; around 85% were seen once. The sample belongs to a study of cytomegalovirus exposure and HLA in healthy donors. Overall study findings and caveats: Among TCR sequences, most were rare, though some public TCRs appeared in many donors. According to a subsequent analysis, TCR clusters identified in the first cohort showed a tendency to co-occur across the 120 or so validation repertoires. The classifier was said to identify cytomegalovirus status with high specificity and sensitivity.

The donors were members of the validation cohort comprising some 120 subjects, separate from the roughly 670-subject first cohort. The germline V gene encodes CDR1 MNHEY and CDR2 SMNVEV (reference sequence). V shed 3 bases, J shed 3 bases, and the junction held 12 bases outside the gene matches. The CDR3 is 18 residues long. The sequence derives from a young woman in good health and CMV-seronegative. V is TRBV27 and J is TRBJ2-1; 9 positions agree with TRBD2. Sequencing was performed on PBMCs. The chain's CDR3 is CASSFLAGAPFSYNEQFF. The CDR3 DNA reads as TGTGCCAGCAGTTTCTTAGCGGGGGCCCCCTTCAGCTACAATGAGCAGTTCTTC.